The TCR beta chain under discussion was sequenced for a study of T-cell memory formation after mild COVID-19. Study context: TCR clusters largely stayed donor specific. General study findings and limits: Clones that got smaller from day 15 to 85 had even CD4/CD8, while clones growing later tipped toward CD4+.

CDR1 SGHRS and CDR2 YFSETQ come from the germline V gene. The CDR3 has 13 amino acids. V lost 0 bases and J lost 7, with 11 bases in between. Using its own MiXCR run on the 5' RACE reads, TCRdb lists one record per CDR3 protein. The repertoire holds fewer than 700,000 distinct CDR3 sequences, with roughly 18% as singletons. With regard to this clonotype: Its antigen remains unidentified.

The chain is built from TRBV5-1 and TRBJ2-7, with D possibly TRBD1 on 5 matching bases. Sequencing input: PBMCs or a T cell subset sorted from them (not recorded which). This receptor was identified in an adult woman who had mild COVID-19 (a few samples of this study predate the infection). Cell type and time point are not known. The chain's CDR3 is CASSLGDREEQYF. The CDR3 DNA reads TGCGCCAGCAGCTTGGGTGACAGAGAAGAGCAGTACTTC.